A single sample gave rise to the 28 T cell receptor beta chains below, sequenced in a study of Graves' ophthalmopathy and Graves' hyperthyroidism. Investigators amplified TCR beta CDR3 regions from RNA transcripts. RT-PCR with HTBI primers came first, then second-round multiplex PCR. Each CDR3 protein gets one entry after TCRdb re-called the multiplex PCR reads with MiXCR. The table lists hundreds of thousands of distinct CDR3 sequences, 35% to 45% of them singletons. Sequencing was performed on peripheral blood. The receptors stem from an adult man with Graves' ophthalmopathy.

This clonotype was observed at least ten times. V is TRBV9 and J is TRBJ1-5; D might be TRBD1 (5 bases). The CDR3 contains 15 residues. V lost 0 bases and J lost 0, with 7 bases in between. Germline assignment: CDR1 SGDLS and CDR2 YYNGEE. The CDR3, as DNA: TGTGCCAGCAGCGTAGGACAGTATAGCAATCAGCCCCAGCATTTT. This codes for CASSVGQYSNQPQHF.

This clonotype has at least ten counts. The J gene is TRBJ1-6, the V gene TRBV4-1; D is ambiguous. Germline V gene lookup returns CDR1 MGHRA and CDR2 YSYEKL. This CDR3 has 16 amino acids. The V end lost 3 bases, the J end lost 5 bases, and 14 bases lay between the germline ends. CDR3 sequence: CASSHGSDGDNSPLHF. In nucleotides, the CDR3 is TGCGCCAGCAGCCACGGATCGGACGGTGATAATTCACCCCTCCACTTT.

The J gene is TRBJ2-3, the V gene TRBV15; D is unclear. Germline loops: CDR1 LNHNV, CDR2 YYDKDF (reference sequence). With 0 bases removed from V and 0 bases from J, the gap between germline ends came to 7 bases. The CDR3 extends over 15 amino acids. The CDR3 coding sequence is TGTGCCACCAGCAGAGATCCCACTAGCACAGATACGCAGTATTTT. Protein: CATSRDPTSTDTQYF.

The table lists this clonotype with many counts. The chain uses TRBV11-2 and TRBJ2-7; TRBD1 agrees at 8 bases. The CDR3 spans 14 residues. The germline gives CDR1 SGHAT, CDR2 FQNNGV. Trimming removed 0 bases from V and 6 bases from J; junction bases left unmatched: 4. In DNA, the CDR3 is TGTGCCAGCAGCTTAGAACGACAGGGGAGCGAGCAGTACTTC. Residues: CASSLERQGSEQYF. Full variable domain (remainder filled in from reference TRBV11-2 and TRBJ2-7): EAGVAQSPRYKIIEKRQSVAFWCNPISGHATLYWYQQILGQGPKLLIQFQNNGVVDDSQLPKDRFSAERLKGVDSTLKIQPAKLEDSAVYLCASSLERQGSEQYFGPGTRLTVT.

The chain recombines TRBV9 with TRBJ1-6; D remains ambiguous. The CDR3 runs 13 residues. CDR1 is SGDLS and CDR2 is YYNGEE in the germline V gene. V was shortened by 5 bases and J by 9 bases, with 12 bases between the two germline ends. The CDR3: CASSLRGTSPLHF. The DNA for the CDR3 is TGTGCCAGCAGTTTACGAGGTACTTCACCCCTCCACTTT. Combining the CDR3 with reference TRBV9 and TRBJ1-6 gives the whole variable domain DSGVTQTPKHLITATGQRVTLRCSPRSGDLSVYWYQQSLDQGLQFLIQYYNGEERAKGNILERFSAQQFPDLHSELNLSSLELGDSALYFCASSLRGTSPLHFGNGTRLTVT.

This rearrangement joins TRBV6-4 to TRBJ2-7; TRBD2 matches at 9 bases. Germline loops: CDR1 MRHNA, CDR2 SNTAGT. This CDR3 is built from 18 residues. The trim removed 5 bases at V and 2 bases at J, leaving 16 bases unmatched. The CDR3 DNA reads TGTGCCAGCAGTTACTTGGGGTCCGCGCCTAGCGGGACCTACGAGCAGTACTTC. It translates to CASSYLGSAPSGTYEQYF.

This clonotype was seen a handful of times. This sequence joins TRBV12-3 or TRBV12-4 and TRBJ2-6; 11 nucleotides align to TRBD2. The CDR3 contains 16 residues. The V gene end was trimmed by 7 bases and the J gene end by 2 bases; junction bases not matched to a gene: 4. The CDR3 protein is CASTLLAGAGANVLTF. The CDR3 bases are TGTGCCAGCACCCTACTAGCGGGAGCTGGGGCCAACGTCCTGACTTTC.

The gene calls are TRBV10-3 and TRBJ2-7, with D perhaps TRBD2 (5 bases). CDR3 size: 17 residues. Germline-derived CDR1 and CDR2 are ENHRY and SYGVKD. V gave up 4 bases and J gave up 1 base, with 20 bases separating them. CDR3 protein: CAISGTGSMRASYEQYF. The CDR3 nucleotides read TGTGCCATCAGTGGGACCGGATCGATGCGGGCGTCCTACGAGCAGTACTTC.

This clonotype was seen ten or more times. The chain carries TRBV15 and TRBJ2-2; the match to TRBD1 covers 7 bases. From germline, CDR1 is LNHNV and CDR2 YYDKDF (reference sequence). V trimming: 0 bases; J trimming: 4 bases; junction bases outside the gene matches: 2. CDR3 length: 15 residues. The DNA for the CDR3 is TGTGCCACCAGCAGAGATAGGGGGCCCACCGGGGAGCTGTTTTTT. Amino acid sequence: CATSRDRGPTGELFF.

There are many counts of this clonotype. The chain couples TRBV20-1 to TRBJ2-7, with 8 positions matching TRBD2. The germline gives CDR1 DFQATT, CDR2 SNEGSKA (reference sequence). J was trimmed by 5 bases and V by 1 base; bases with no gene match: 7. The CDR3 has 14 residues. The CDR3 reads CSARVDGRANEQYF. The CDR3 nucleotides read TGCAGTGCTAGAGTGGACGGGAGGGCCAACGAGCAGTACTTC.

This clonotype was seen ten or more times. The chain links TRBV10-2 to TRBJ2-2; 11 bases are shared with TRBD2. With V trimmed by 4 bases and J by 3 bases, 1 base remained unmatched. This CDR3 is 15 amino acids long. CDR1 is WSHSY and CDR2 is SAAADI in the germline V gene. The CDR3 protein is CASSVLAGDTGELFF. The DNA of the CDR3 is TGCGCCAGCAGTGTACTAGCGGGGGACACCGGGGAGCTGTTTTTT.

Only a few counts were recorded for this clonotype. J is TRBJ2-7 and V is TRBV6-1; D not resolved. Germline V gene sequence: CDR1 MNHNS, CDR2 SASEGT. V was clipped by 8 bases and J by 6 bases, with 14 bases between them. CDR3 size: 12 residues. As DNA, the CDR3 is TGTGCCAGCCGCCCCTGGTGGGGCGAGCAGTACTTC. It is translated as CASRPWWGEQYF.

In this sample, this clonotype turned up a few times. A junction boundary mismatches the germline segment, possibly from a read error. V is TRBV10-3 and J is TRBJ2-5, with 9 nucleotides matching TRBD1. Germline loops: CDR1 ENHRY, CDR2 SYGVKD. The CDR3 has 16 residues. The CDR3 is CASSYRTGQGFWTQYF. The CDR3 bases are TGTGCCAGCAGTTACAGGACGGGACAGGGTTTTTGGACCCAGTACTTC.

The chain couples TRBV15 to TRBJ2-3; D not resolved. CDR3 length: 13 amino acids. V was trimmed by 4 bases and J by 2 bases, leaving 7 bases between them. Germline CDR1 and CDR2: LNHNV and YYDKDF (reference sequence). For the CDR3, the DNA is TGTGCCACCAGCACTCAACTCACAGATACGCAGTATTTT. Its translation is CATSTQLTDTQYF.

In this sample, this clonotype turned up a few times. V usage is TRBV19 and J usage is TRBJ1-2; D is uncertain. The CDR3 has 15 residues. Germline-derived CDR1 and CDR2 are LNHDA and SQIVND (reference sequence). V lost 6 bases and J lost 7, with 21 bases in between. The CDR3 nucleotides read TGTGCCAGTAGCCCGCAGTTTATAGGGTTTTTTGGCTACACCTTC. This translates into CASSPQFIGFFGYTF.

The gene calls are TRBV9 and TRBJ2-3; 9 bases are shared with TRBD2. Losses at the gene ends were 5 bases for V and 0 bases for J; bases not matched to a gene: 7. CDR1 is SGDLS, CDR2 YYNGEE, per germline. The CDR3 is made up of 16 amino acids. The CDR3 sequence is CASSASGILSTDTQYF. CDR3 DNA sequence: TGTGCCAGCAGTGCTAGCGGGATCCTAAGCACAGATACGCAGTATTTT. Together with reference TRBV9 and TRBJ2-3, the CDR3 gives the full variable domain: DSGVTQTPKHLITATGQRVTLRCSPRSGDLSVYWYQQSLDQGLQFLIQYYNGEERAKGNILERFSAQQFPDLHSELNLSSLELGDSALYFCASSASGILSTDTQYFGPGTRLTVL.

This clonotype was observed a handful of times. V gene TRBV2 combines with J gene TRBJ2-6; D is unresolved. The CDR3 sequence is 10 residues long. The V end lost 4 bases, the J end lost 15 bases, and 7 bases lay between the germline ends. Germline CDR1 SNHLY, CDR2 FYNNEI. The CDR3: CASSANHLTF. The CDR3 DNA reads TGTGCCAGCAGTGCCAATCACCTGACTTTC.

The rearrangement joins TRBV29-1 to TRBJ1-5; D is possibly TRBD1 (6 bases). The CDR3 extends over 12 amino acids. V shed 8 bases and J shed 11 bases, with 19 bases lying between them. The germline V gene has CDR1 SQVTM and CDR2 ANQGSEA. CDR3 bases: TGCAGCTCAAAGACAGGTCCAGAGACCCAGCATTTT. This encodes CSSKTGPETQHF.

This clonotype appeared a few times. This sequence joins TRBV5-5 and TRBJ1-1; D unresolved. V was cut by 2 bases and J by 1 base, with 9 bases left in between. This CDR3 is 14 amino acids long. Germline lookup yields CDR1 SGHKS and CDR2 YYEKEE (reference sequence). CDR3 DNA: TGTGCCAGCAGCTTTAGACGAGGGAACACTGAAGCTTTCTTT. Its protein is CASSFRRGNTEAFF.

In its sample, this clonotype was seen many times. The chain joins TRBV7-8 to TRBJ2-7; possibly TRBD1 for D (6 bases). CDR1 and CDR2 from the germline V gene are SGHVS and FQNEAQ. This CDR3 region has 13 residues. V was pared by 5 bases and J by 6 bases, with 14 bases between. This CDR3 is CASSRGVGAEQYF. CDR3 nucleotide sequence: TGTGCCAGCAGCCGAGGGGTGGGGGCCGAGCAGTACTTC.

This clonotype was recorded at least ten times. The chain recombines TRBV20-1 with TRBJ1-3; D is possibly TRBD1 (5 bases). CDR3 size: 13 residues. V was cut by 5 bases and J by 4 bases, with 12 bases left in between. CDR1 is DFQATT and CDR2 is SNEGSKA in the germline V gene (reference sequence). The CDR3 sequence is CSASDSGGNTIYF. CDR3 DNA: TGCAGTGCTTCTGACAGCGGAGGAAACACCATATATTTT.

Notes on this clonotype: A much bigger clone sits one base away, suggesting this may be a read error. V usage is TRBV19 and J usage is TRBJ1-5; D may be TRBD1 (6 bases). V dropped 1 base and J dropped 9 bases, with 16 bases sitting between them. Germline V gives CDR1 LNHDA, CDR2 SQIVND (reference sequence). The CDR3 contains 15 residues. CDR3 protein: CASSIGTGRGRPQHF. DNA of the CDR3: TGTGCCAGTAGTATAGGGACTGGTCGGGGGCGGCCCCAGCATTTT.

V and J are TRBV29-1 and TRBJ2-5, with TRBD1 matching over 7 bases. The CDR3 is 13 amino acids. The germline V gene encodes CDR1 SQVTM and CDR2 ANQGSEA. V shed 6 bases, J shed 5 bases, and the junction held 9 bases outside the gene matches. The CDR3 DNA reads TGCAGCGTAGGGTACGAGGGGGCTGAGACCCAGTACTTC. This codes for CSVGYEGAETQYF.

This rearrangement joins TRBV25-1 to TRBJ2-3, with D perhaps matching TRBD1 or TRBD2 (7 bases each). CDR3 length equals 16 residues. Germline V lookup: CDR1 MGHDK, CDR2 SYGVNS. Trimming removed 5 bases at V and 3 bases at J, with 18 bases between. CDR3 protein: CASSSVLQGGTDTQYF. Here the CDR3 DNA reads TGTGCCAGCAGTTCCGTCCTTCAGGGGGGGACAGATACGCAGTATTTT.

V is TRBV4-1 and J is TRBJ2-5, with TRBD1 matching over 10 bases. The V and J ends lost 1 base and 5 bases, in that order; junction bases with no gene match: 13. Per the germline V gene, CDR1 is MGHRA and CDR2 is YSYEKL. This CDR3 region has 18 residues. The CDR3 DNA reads TGCGCCAGCAGCCAAGTTTTGGGGACAGGGGATATTGCGGAGACCCAGTACTTC. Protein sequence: CASSQVLGTGDIAETQYF.

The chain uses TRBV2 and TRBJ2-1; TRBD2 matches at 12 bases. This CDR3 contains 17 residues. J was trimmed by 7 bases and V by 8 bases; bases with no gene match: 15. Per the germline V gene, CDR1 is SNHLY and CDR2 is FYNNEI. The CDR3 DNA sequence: TGTGCCAGCCTTAGCAGCTCTAGCGGGAGGGCCTTGAATGAGCAGTTCTTC. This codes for CASLSSSSGRALNEQFF.

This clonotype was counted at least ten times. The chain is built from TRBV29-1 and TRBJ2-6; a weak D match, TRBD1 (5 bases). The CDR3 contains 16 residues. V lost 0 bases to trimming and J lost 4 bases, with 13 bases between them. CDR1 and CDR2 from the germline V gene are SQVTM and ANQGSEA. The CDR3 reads CSVEETDVRGANVLTF. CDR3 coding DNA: TGCAGCGTTGAAGAGACAGATGTGCGCGGGGCCAACGTCCTGACTTTC.

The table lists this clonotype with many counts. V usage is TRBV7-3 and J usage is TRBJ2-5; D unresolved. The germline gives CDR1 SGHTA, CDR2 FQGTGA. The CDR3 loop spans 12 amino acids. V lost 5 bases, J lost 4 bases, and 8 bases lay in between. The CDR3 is CASSDSGETQYF. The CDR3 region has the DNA TGTGCCAGCAGCGATTCGGGAGAGACCCAGTACTTC. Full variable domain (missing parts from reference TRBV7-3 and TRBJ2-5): GAGVSQTPSNKVTEKGKYVELRCDPISGHTALYWYRQSLGQGPEFLIYFQGTGAADDSGLPNDRFFAVRPEGSVSTLKIQRTERGDSAVYLCASSDSGETQYFGPGTRLLVL.